This note documents a single TCR beta chain sequence. Only in-frame clones appear in the TCRdb table, and some are missing; sequencing was by immunoSEQ multiplex PCR. The repertoire includes approximately 300,000 clones, 80% to 95% of them detected once, and roughly 7% sits in the top ten. This sample was included in a study of blood T cell repertoires in COVID-19. Study overall: COVID-19 samples from acute and convalescent phases originated in the United States, Italy and Spain.

The sequencing input was peripheral blood. The TCR originated in a woman aged 30 to 39 with COVID-19, enrolled during active disease.

CDR3 DNA: TGCGCCAGCAGTACCGATGAGGACACTGAGCAGTTCTTC. As protein: CASSTDEDTEQFF. The rearrangement uses TRBV10-1 and TRBJ2-1; D is perhaps TRBD1 (5 bases). The CDR3 extends over 13 amino acids. Germline V gene lookup returns CDR1 WNHNN and CDR2 SYGVQD (reference sequence). The germline V and J ends were trimmed by 5 bases and 9 bases, with 14 bases remaining between them.